What follows is one T cell receptor beta chain and its context. Its antigen is undetermined. PCR primers comprised 60 Vbeta and 13 Jbeta primers. The repertoire was sequenced with immunoSEQ multiplex PCR; TCRdb's copy has only in-frame clones and lacks some. The table shows around 90,000 clones, with 75% to 85% occurring only once. The data were obtained in a study of cytomegalovirus exposure and HLA in healthy donors. Findings of the study overall: Most subjects had HLA-A and HLA-B alleles reportedly predicted accurately by TCR beta sequences. At a 0.05 false discovery rate, a later analysis found 16,951 TCR beta sequences to be associated with HLA alleles. The presence/absence work took it that sequencing depth was about the same across donors.

CDR3 length equals 16 residues. J gave up 0 bases and V 0 bases, and 4 bases lay outside the gene matches. In germline, CDR1 is SGHRS, CDR2 YFSETQ. The chain is built from TRBV5-1 and TRBJ1-2, with 8 nucleotides matching TRBD1. Sequenced input: PBMCs. This clonotype was obtained from a male donor in good health and CMV-seropositive. The CDR3 sequence is CASSLDPDRANYGYTF. The CDR3 nucleotides are TGCGCCAGCAGCTTGGATCCGGACAGGGCTAACTATGGCTACACCTTC.